Below, 24 T cell receptor beta chains from the same sample are listed, as sequenced in a study of shared clonotypes between healthy human individuals. The assay was immunoSEQ multiplex PCR, and TCRdb's table has in-frame clones only and misses some. The sample has 950,000 to 1,300,000 clones, more than 60% seen once. The sequencing input was memory CD4+ T cells sorted from blood. Subset in this sample: CD45RA-negative fraction. These receptors were obtained from a young man in good health.

The chain is built from TRBV25-1 and TRBJ1-1, with D unclear. Trimming left V 5 bases short and J 0 bases short, with 7 bases between. The CDR3 sequence is 13 residues long. The germline V gene encodes CDR1 MGHDK and CDR2 SYGVNS. CDR3 DNA: TGTGCCAGCAGTCAGAGCTTGAACACTGAAGCTTTCTTT. Translation: CASSQSLNTEAFF.

The chain carries TRBV4-1 and TRBJ2-7, with TRBD2 identical over 7 bases. Trimming took 3 bases from V and 4 from J; bases not matched to a gene: 6. The CDR3 is made up of 14 amino acids. Germline V gene sequence: CDR1 MGHRA, CDR2 YSYEKL. The CDR3 DNA follows: TGCGCCAGCAGCCAGGGAGGGCCTAGTTACGAGCAGTACTTC. Protein product: CASSQGGPSYEQYF.

This chain uses TRBV7-2 with TRBJ2-5, with 13 bases fitting TRBD2. Near its end, the DNA agrees better with TRBJ2-7, so the J call may be wrong. This CDR3 contains 19 residues. The germline V gene has CDR1 SGHTA and CDR2 FQGNSA. The CDR3 DNA follows: TGTGCCAGCAGCCCGTGGACTAGCGGGAGCGCCTCGCCCCCCTACGAGCAGTACTTC. Residues: CASSPWTSGSASPPYEQYF.

The CDR3 spells CASSNLGGATEAFF. CDR3 coding DNA: TGTGCCAGTAGTAATTTGGGAGGAGCGACTGAAGCTTTCTTT. The chain links TRBV19 to TRBJ1-1; unclear D gene. Germline values: CDR1 LNHDA, CDR2 SQIVND (reference sequence). The CDR3 is 14 amino acids. Trimming cost V 4 bases and J 5 bases, with 14 bases left between them. The variable domain in full, with the rest retrieved from reference TRBV19 and TRBJ1-1, is DGGITQSPKYLFRKEGQNVTLSCEQNLNHDAMYWYRQDPGQGLRLIYYSQIVNDFQKGDIAEGYSVSREKKESFPLTVTSAQKNPTAFYLCASSNLGGATEAFFGQGTRLTVV.

The J gene is TRBJ1-2, the V gene TRBV18; 8 bases are a match to TRBD1. V trimming: 0 bases; J trimming: 2 bases; junction bases outside the gene matches: 2. The germline V gene has CDR1 KGHSH and CDR2 LQKENI. The CDR3 is 15 amino acids. The CDR3 sequence: CASSPPGQDNYGYTF. CDR3 nucleotide sequence: TGTGCCAGCTCACCACCGGGACAGGACAACTATGGCTACACCTTC. Full variable domain (remainder filled in from reference TRBV18 and TRBJ1-2): NAGVMQNPRHLVRRRGQEARLRCSPMKGHSHVYWYRQLPEEGLKFMVYLQKENIIDESGMPKERFSAEFPKEGPSILRIQQVVRGDSAAYFCASSPPGQDNYGYTFGSGTRLTVV.

This chain joins TRBV4-3 and TRBJ1-3, with D unresolved. The CDR3 is 16 residues long. Germline lookup yields CDR1 LGHNA and CDR2 YSLEER. V lost 0 bases, J lost 0 bases, and 9 bases lay in between. The DNA for the CDR3 is TGCGCCAGCAGCCAAGATATGGAGTTCTCTGGAAACACCATATATTTT. As protein: CASSQDMEFSGNTIYF.

J is TRBJ1-3 and V is TRBV21-1; TRBD1, the D gene given by the table, was not confirmed from the DNA. TRBV21-1 is a listed pseudogene. This CDR3 has 18 residues. In DNA form, the CDR3 reads TGTGCCAGCAGCAAAGCCCAGGGGCAGGGGGTCTACGGAAACACCATATATTTT. This codes for CASSKAQGQGVYGNTIYF.

This sequence joins TRBV7-9 and TRBJ2-6, with 7 bases aligning to TRBD1. Trimming at V came to 2 bases and at J to 0 bases, leaving 4 bases not matched to a gene. Germline V gives CDR1 SEHNR, CDR2 FQNEAQ (reference sequence). CDR3 length: 17 amino acids. CDR3 sequence: CASSLQGEDSGANVLTF. In nucleotides, the CDR3 is TGTGCCAGCAGCTTACAGGGGGAAGACTCTGGGGCCAACGTCCTGACTTTC.

J is TRBJ1-2 and V is TRBV6-1; maybe TRBD1 (5 bases). Germline assignment: CDR1 MNHNS and CDR2 SASEGT. This CDR3 has 15 residues. V lost 5 bases to trimming and J lost 6 bases, with 19 bases between them. CDR3 in DNA: TGTGCCAGCAGTCTTACCCGGGACGTATCCGATGGCTACACCTTC. It encodes CASSLTRDVSDGYTF.

The chain recombines TRBV12-1 with TRBJ2-5; TRBD1 is taken as the D call from the table, unchecked against the DNA. TRBV12-1 is tagged as a pseudogene. The CDR3 is 13 residues long. The CDR3 region has the DNA TGTGCCAGCAGCTCGGACAGGATGGAGACCCAGTACTTC. The encoded protein is CASSSDRMETQYF.

V gene TRBV28 combines with J gene TRBJ2-6; D is perhaps TRBD2 (7 bases). Germline loops: CDR1 MDHEN, CDR2 SYDVKM. V lost 3 bases and J lost 0, with 15 bases in between. The CDR3 has 18 residues. CDR3 residues: CASSLGGAPISGANVLTF. CDR3 sequence (DNA): TGTGCCAGCAGTTTGGGGGGGGCACCAATCTCTGGGGCCAACGTCCTGACTTTC.

The CDR3 reads CASSVGLLRGVNTGELFF. CDR3 in DNA: TGTGCCAGCAGCGTAGGGCTATTGCGGGGGGTGAACACCGGGGAGCTGTTTTTT. V usage is TRBV9 and J usage is TRBJ2-2, with 8 bases aligning to TRBD2. With V trimmed by 0 bases and J by 1 base, 8 bases remained unmatched. Germline V gene sequence: CDR1 SGDLS, CDR2 YYNGEE. The CDR3 spans 18 residues.

In this sample, this clone turned up once. The chain employs TRBV9 and TRBJ2-3; TRBD2 agrees at 8 bases. V lost 0 bases to trimming and J lost 1 base; unmatched junction nucleotides: 10. CDR1 and CDR2 (germline): SGDLS, YYNGEE. CDR3 length: 18 amino acids. CDR3 loop: CASSVALGAGVGTDTQYF. The DNA for the CDR3 is TGTGCCAGCAGCGTAGCTCTTGGAGCGGGGGTAGGCACAGATACGCAGTATTTT.

V and J are TRBV30 and TRBJ1-1; D is perhaps TRBD1 (5 bases). Germline V gene lookup returns CDR1 GTSNPN and CDR2 SVGIG (reference sequence). V lost 2 bases, J lost 5 bases, and 9 bases lay in between. The CDR3 is 12 residues long. This CDR3 reads CAWSRGETEAFF. CDR3 in DNA: TGTGCCTGGAGTAGAGGGGAGACTGAAGCTTTCTTT.

V usage is TRBV5-1 and J usage is TRBJ1-1; D call uncertain. The CDR3 contains 15 residues. V lost 0 bases and J lost 3, with 12 bases in between. The germline V gene encodes CDR1 SGHRS and CDR2 YFSETQ. This CDR3 is CASSLAPELYTEAFF. The CDR3 DNA follows: TGCGCCAGCAGCTTGGCTCCGGAACTATACACTGAAGCTTTCTTT. The full variable domain, completed using reference TRBV5-1 and TRBJ1-1, is KAGVTQTPRYLIKTRGQQVTLSCSPISGHRSVSWYQQTPGQGLQFLFEYFSETQRNKGNFPGRFSGRQFSNSRSEMNVSTLELGDSALYLCASSLAPELYTEAFFGQGTRLTVV.

This rearrangement joins TRBV2 to TRBJ2-3, with 8 bases lining up with TRBD2. The V gene's germline CDR1 is SNHLY and CDR2 FYNNEI. V shed 6 bases and J 4 bases; nucleotides not matched to a gene: 9. This CDR3 has 15 residues. The CDR3 nucleotides read TGTGCCAGCAGCCCCCTTGCGGGAGGTTCAGATACGCAGTATTTT. This gives the protein CASSPLAGGSDTQYF.

As regards this clone: At one end the junction does not follow the germline gene, possibly because of a read error. The gene calls are TRBV4-2 and TRBJ1-2; D call uncertain. Germline CDR1 LGHNA, CDR2 YNFKEQ. The CDR3 covers 15 residues. The CDR3 sequence: CASSQDIRGNSGYTF. As DNA, the CDR3 is TGTGCCAGCAGCCAAGATATAAGAGGGAACTCTGGCTACACCTTC.

Points on this clone: Other DNA sequences of this sample code for an identical CDR3. This chain connects TRBV25-1 to TRBJ1-6; D is uncertain. Germline values: CDR1 MGHDK, CDR2 SYGVNS. Trimming removed 6 bases at V and 2 bases at J, with 8 bases between. CDR3 length equals 14 residues. In DNA, the CDR3 is TGTGCCAGCAGCGGGCAGGCCTATAATTCACCCCTCCACTTT. Translating it yields CASSGQAYNSPLHF.

The chain is built from TRBV6-1 and TRBJ1-5; D remains unclear. The CDR3 has 14 amino acids. Trimming removed 2 bases from V and 3 bases from J, with 8 bases in between. The germline V gene encodes CDR1 MNHNS and CDR2 SASEGT. This CDR3 reads CASSESGYNQPQHF. CDR3 in DNA: TGTGCCAGCAGTGAATCCGGTTACAATCAGCCCCAGCATTTT.

The chain employs TRBV18 and TRBJ1-3; tentative D call: TRBD1 (5 bases). V was shortened by 6 bases and J by 0 bases, with 18 bases between the two germline ends. This CDR3 is 17 amino acids long. Germline V gives CDR1 KGHSH, CDR2 LQKENI. For the CDR3, the DNA is TGTGCCAGCTCCCAAAAGAGCGAGACAGTCTCTGGAAACACCATATATTTT. This codes for CASSQKSETVSGNTIYF.

The rearrangement uses TRBV6-6 and TRBJ2-3; TRBD2 is a possible D gene (5 bases). CDR3 length equals 14 residues. V lost 7 bases and J 3 bases, leaving 14 bases between the germline ends. In germline, CDR1 is MNHNY, CDR2 SVGAGI (reference sequence). In nucleotides, the CDR3 is TGTGCCAGCACCGGGCGGCCGGGGACAGATACGCAGTATTTT. This codes for CASTGRPGTDTQYF.

In the case of this clone: Other DNA sequences in the sample encode the same CDR3. V usage is TRBV30 and J usage is TRBJ1-3; D unclear. The CDR3 totals 14 residues. The germline gives CDR1 GTSNPN, CDR2 SVGIG (reference sequence). With 4 bases removed from V and 0 bases from J, the gap between germline ends came to 10 bases. This chain's CDR3 is CAWTPRSSGNTIYF. The DNA of the CDR3 is TGTGCCTGGACTCCCCGGAGCTCTGGAAACACCATATATTTT.

The gene calls are TRBV18 and TRBJ2-5; D might be TRBD2 (7 bases). The CDR3 loop spans 14 amino acids. With 3 bases removed from V and 5 bases from J, the gap between germline ends came to 13 bases. Germline V gene lookup returns CDR1 KGHSH and CDR2 LQKENI. The CDR3 DNA sequence: TGTGCCAGCTCACCCCGTAGGGGGGGCGAGACCCAGTACTTC. Protein: CASSPRRGGETQYF.

The CDR3 DNA follows: TGTGCCAGCAGTTCGGACTGGAGCTCCTATAATTCACCCCTCCACTTT. Its translation is CASSSDWSSYNSPLHF. The V and J genes are TRBV28 and TRBJ1-6; D is ambiguous. CDR1 and CDR2 from the germline V gene are MDHEN and SYDVKM. Trimming pared 4 bases from V and 0 bases from J, leaving 10 bases between. The CDR3 sequence is 16 residues long.